Shown below are 16 T cell receptor beta chains from a single sample sequenced in a study of blood T cell repertoires in COVID-19. Measured with immunoSEQ multiplex PCR; TCRdb has only the in-frame clones, and not every one. This sample has fewer than 300,000 clones, with 85% to 90% found just once. Sequenced input: peripheral blood. These receptors all stem from a woman in her thirties or forties who had recovered from COVID-19.

The V call is TRBV5-4, the J call TRBJ2-2; D gene ambiguous. The V and J ends lost 0 bases and 7 bases respectively, with 13 bases between them. CDR1 and CDR2 from the germline V gene are SGHNT and YYREEE (reference sequence). The CDR3 contains 15 residues. CDR3 nucleotides: TGTGCCAGCAGCTTGGGTCTTCCAATGAGCGGGGAGCTGTTTTTT. It codes for CASSLGLPMSGELFF.

J is TRBJ2-5 and V is TRBV5-6; maybe TRBD1 (5 bases). The CDR3 length is 13 residues. Germline assignment: CDR1 SGHDT and CDR2 YYEEEE. V lost 0 bases, J lost 9 bases, and 12 bases lay in between. The CDR3 here is CASSLASKGAQYF. The CDR3 nucleotides read TGTGCCAGCAGCTTGGCTTCCAAAGGGGCCCAGTACTTC.

The J gene is TRBJ1-2, the V gene TRBV7-8; D might be TRBD1 (6 bases). The CDR3 consists of 14 residues. The V and J ends lost 5 bases and 6 bases respectively, with 16 bases between them. Per germline, CDR1 SGHVS and CDR2 FQNEAQ. The CDR3 loop is CASSPDPGGDGYTF. CDR3 in DNA: TGTGCCAGCAGCCCCGACCCTGGGGGCGATGGCTACACCTTC.

This clone was detected once. V is TRBV5-6 and J is TRBJ2-5; perhaps TRBD2 as D (5 bases). The CDR3 has 14 amino acids. Per the germline V gene, CDR1 is SGHDT and CDR2 is YYEEEE. Between the trimmed V and J ends, which lost 0 bases and 2 bases, there was a span of 8 bases. The CDR3: CASSLGGSQETQYF. CDR3 in DNA: TGTGCCAGCAGCTTGGGTGGGAGTCAAGAGACCCAGTACTTC.

The chain carries TRBV5-1 and TRBJ2-3; TRBD2 matches 8 bases. The CDR3 runs 16 residues. J gave up 4 bases and V 0 bases, and 7 bases lay outside the gene matches. CDR1 is SGHRS, CDR2 YFSETQ, per germline. The DNA for the CDR3 is TGCGCCAGCAGCTTGGAACCCGGGGGGGCTTCAGATACGCAGTATTTT. This codes for CASSLEPGGASDTQYF.

The rearrangement links TRBV7-8 to TRBJ1-2; D gene uncertain. V was trimmed by 1 base and J by 4 bases, leaving 10 bases between them. The CDR3 extends over 14 amino acids. Germline V gene data show CDR1 as SGHVS and CDR2 as FQNEAQ. The CDR3 sequence: CASSLVGRAYGYTF. DNA for the CDR3: TGTGCCAGCAGCTTAGTGGGCAGAGCCTATGGCTACACCTTC.

The chain recombines TRBV6-2 or TRBV6-3 with TRBJ2-1; D is uncertain. CDR1 MNHEY and CDR2 SVGEGT come from the germline V gene. The V and J ends lost 2 bases and 10 bases respectively, with 9 bases between them. This CDR3 has 12 residues. The CDR3 DNA follows: TGTGCCAGCAGTTACCTCTATACGGAGCAGTTCTTC. Protein sequence: CASSYLYTEQFF.

This sequence joins TRBV2 and TRBJ1-1; D may be TRBD1 (6 bases). V gave up 6 bases and J gave up 3 bases, with 11 bases separating them. The CDR3 runs to 13 residues. Germline V gene data show CDR1 as SNHLY and CDR2 as FYNNEI. CDR3 region: CASRGGDYTEAFF. The DNA of the CDR3 is TGTGCCAGCAGAGGGGGGGATTACACTGAAGCTTTCTTT.

The chain is built from TRBV5-1 and TRBJ1-2, with D unresolved. CDR1 is SGHRS and CDR2 is YFSETQ in the germline V gene. Trimming cost V 0 bases and J 6 bases, with 6 bases left between them. CDR3 length equals 12 residues. The CDR3 here is CASSLGGDGYTF. The CDR3 bases are TGCGCCAGCAGCTTGGGCGGGGATGGCTACACCTTC.

J is TRBJ1-1 and V is TRBV6-5, with unresolved D. V lost 1 base, J lost 1 base, and 10 bases lay in between. The length of the CDR3 is 15 residues. The V gene's germline CDR1 is MNHEY and CDR2 SVGAGI. The CDR3 region has the DNA TGTGCCAGCAGTTACTGGTCGACGGGGAACACTGAAGCTTTCTTT. It encodes CASSYWSTGNTEAFF.

V gene TRBV18 combines with J gene TRBJ2-5, with D perhaps matching TRBD2 (5 bases). This CDR3 region has 13 residues. Germline CDR1 and CDR2: KGHSH and LQKENI. V shed 2 bases and J shed 6 bases, with 10 bases lying between them. The CDR3 spells CASSPDYSQTQYF. The CDR3 coding sequence is TGTGCCAGCTCACCAGACTATTCTCAGACCCAGTACTTC.

The chain joins TRBV2 to TRBJ1-6, with 9 positions matching TRBD1. Germline trimming cut 5 bases from V and 6 bases from J; bases unmatched to any gene: 2. This CDR3 is built from 14 residues. Looked up from germline, CDR1 is SNHLY and CDR2 is FYNNEI. The CDR3: CASSRDRANSPLHF. CDR3 DNA: TGTGCCAGCAGTAGGGACAGGGCTAATTCACCCCTCCACTTT.

V usage is TRBV4-2 and J usage is TRBJ2-2; D remains ambiguous. CDR3 length: 14 amino acids. Germline V gene sequence: CDR1 LGHNA, CDR2 YNFKEQ. Between the trimmed V and J ends, which lost 1 base and 6 bases, there was a span of 9 bases. The CDR3 bases are TGTGCCAGCAGCCAAGGGCTTCCCCCCGGGGAGCTGTTTTTT. It encodes CASSQGLPPGELFF.

The V and J genes are TRBV13 and TRBJ2-7; tentative D call: TRBD2 (7 bases). The CDR3 is 17 residues long. The germline gives CDR1 PRHDT, CDR2 FYEKMQ (reference sequence). Trimming left V 0 bases short and J 6 bases short, with 21 bases between. The CDR3 bases are TGTGCCAGCAGCTTAGGGGGGGGCGGGGGCGATTTCAGCGAGCAGTACTTC. Translating it yields CASSLGGGGGDFSEQYF.

The chain is built from TRBV20-1 and TRBJ2-7; D is possibly TRBD1 (5 bases). The V end lost 3 bases, the J end lost 0 bases, and 12 bases lay between the germline ends. This CDR3 is built from 14 residues. CDR1 DFQATT and CDR2 SNEGSKA come from the germline V gene (reference sequence). CDR3 bases: TGCAGTGCTAGTCTAACGGACACCTCCTACGAGCAGTACTTC. The encoded protein is CSASLTDTSYEQYF.

In its sample, this clone was seen a few times. An end of the junction does not agree with germline; a read error may underlie this. The gene calls are TRBV7-7 and TRBJ2-2; D might be TRBD2 (5 bases). The CDR3 covers 15 residues. CDR1 and CDR2 (germline): SSHAT, FNYEAQ (reference sequence). CDR3 region: CASSLVGANTGELFF. The CDR3 nucleotides read TGTGCTAGCAGCTTAGTCGGGGCGAACACCGGGGAGCTGTTTTTT.